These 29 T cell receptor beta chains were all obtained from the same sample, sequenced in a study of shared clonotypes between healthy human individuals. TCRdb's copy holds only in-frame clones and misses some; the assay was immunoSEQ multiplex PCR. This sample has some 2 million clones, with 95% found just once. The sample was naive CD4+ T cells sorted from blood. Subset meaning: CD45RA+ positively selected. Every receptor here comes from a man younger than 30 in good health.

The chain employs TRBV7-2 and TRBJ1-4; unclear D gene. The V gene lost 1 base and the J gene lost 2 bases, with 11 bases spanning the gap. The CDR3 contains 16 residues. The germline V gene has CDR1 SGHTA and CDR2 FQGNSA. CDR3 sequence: CASSLVTGVTNEKLFF. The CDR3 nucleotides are TGTGCCAGCAGCTTAGTAACCGGGGTGACTAATGAAAAACTGTTTTTT.

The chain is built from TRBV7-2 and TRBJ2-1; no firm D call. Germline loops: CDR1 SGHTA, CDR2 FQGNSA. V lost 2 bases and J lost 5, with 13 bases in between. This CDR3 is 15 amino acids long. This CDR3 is CASSLFPTTDNEQFF. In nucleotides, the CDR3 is TGTGCCAGCAGCTTATTCCCTACCACTGACAATGAGCAGTTCTTC.

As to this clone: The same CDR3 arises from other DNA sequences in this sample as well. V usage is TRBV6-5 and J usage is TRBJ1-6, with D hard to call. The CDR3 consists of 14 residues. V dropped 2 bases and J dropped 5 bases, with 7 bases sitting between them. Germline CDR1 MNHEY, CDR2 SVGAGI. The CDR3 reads CASSYVQNNSPLHF. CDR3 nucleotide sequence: TGTGCCAGCAGTTACGTACAGAATAATTCACCCCTCCACTTT.

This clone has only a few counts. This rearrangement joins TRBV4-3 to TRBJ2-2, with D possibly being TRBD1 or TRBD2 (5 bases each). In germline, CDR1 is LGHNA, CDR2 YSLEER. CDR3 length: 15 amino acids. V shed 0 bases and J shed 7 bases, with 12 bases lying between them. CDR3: CASSQDEGNVGELFF. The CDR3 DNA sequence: TGCGCCAGCAGCCAAGATGAGGGGAATGTCGGGGAGCTGTTTTTT.

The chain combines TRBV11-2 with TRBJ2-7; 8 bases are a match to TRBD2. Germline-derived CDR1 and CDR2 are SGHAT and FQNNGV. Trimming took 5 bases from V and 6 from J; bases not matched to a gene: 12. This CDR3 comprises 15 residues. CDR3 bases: TGTGCCAGCAGCCAGGCGAACGGGAGGGCCACCGAGCAGTACTTC. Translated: CASSQANGRATEQYF.

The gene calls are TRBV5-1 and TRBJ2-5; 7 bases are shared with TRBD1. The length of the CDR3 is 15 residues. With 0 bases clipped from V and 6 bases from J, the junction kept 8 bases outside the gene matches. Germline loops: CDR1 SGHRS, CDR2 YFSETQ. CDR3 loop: CASSLADRARQTQYF. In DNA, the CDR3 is TGCGCCAGCAGCTTGGCCGACAGGGCCCGCCAGACCCAGTACTTC.

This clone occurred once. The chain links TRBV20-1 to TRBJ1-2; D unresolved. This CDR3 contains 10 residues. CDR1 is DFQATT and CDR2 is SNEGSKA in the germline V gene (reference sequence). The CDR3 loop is CSTLGLGYTF. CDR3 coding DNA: TGCAGCACTCTAGGGTTGGGCTACACCTTC.

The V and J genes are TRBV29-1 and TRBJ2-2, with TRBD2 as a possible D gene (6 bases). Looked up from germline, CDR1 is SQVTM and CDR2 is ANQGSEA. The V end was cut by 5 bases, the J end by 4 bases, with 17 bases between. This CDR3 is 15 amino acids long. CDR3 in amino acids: CSVREADLGTGELFF. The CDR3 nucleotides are TGCAGCGTTAGGGAGGCAGACCTGGGCACCGGGGAGCTGTTTTTT.

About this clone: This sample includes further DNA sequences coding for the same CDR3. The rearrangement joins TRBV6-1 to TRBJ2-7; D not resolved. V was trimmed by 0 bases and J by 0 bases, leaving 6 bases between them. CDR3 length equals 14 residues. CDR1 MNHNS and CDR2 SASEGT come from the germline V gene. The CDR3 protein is CASSEAGFSYEQYF. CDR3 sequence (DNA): TGTGCCAGCAGTGAAGCGGGGTTCTCCTACGAGCAGTACTTC.

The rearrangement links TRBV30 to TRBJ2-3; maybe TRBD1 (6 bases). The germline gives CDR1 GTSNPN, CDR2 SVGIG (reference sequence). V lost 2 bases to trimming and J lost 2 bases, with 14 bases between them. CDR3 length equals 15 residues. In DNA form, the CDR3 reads TGTGCCTGGAGTTTTGGTGGGGGCTCCACAGATACGCAGTATTTT. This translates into CAWSFGGGSTDTQYF.

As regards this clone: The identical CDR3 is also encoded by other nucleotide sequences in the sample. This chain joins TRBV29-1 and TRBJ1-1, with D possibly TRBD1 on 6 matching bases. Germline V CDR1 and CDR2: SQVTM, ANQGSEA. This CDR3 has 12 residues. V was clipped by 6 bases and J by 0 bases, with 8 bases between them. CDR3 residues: CSVGQLNTEAFF. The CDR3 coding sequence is TGCAGCGTAGGACAGCTGAACACTGAAGCTTTCTTT.

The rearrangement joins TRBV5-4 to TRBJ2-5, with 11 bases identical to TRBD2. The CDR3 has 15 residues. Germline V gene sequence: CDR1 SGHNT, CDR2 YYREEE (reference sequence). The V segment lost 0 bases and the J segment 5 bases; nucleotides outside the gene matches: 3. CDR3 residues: CASSLASGGFETQYF. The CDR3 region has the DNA TGTGCCAGCAGCTTGGCTAGCGGGGGGTTCGAGACCCAGTACTTC.

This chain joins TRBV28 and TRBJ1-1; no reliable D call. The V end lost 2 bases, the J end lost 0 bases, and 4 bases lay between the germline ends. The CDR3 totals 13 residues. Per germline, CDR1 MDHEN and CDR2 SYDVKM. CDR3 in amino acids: CASSLHLNTEAFF. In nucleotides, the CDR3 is TGTGCCAGCAGTTTACATTTGAACACTGAAGCTTTCTTT.

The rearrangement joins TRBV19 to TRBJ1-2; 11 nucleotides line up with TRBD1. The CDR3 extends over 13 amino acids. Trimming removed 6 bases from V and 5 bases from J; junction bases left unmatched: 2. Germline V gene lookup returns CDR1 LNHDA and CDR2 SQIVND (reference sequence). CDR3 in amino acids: CASRDRGLYGYTF. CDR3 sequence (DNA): TGTGCCAGTAGGGACAGGGGGCTTTATGGCTACACCTTC.

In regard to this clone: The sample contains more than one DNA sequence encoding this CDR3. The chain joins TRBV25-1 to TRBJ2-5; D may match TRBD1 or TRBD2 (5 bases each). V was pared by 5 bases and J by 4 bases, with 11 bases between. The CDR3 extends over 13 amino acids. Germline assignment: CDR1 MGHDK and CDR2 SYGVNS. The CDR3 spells CASSLRGGETQYF. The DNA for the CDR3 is TGTGCCAGCAGTCTGAGGGGCGGAGAGACCCAGTACTTC.

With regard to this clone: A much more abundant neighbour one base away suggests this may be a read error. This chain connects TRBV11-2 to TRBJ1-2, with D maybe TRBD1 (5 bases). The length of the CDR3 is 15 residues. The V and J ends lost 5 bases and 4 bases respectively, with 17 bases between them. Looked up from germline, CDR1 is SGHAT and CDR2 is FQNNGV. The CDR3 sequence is CASSPPPGGFYGYTF. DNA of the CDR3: TGTGCCAGCAGCCCACCCCCCGGGGGATTCTATGGCTACACCTTC.

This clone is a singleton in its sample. The CDR3 region is CASSPWTGTEAFF. The CDR3 region has the DNA TGTGCCAGCAGCCCCTGGACAGGGACTGAAGCTTTCTTT. This chain connects TRBV7-9 to TRBJ1-1, with TRBD1 matching over 8 bases. V was pared by 5 bases and J by 5 bases, with 4 bases of the junction left unmatched. The CDR3 is 13 residues long. The germline V gene encodes CDR1 SEHNR and CDR2 FQNEAQ (reference sequence).

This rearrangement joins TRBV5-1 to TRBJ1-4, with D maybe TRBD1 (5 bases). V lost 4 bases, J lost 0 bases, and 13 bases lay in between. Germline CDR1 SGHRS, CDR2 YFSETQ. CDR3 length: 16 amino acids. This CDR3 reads CASSPAARATNEKLFF. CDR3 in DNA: TGCGCCAGCAGCCCGGCCGCCAGGGCAACTAATGAAAAACTGTTTTTT. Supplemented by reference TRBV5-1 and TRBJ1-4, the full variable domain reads KAGVTQTPRYLIKTRGQQVTLSCSPISGHRSVSWYQQTPGQGLQFLFEYFSETQRNKGNFPGRFSGRQFSNSRSEMNVSTLELGDSALYLCASSPAARATNEKLFFGSGTQLSVL.

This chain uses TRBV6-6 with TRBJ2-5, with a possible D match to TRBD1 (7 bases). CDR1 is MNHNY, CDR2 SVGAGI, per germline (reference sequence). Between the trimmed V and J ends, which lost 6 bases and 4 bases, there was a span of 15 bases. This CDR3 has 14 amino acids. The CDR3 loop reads CASRQGGLGETQYF. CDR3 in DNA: TGTGCCAGCAGGCAGGGGGGATTGGGAGAGACCCAGTACTTC.

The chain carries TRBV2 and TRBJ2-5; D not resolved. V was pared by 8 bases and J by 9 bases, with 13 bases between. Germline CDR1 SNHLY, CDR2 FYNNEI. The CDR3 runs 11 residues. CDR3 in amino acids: CASARDGAQYF. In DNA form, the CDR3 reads TGTGCCAGCGCTAGGGATGGCGCCCAGTACTTC. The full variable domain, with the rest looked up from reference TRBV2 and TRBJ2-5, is EPEVTQTPSHQVTQMGQEVILRCVPISNHLYFYWYRQILGQKVEFLVSFYNNEISEKSEIFDDQFSVERPDGSNFTLKIRSTKLEDSAMYFCASARDGAQYFGPGTRLLVL.

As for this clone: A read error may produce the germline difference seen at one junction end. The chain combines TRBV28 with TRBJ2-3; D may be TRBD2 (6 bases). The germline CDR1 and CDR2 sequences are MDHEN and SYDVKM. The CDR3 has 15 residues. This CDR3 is CASTLRGWSTDTQYF. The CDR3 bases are TGTGCCAGCACTTTACGGGGGTGGAGCACAGATACGCAGTATTTT.

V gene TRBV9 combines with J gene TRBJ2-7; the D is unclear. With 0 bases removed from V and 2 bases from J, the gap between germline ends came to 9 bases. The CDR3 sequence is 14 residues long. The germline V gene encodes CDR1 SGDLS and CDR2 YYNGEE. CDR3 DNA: TGTGCCAGCAGCGTAGTCCCCTCTACCTACGAGCAGTACTTC. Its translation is CASSVVPSTYEQYF.

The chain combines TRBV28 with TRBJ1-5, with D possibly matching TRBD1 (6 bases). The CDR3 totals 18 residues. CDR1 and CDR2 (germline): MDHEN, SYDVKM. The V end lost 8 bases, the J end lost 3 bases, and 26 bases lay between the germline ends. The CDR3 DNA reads TGTGCCAGCGCTCAGTGGGACATCGGGACTCTTCCCAATCAGCCCCAGCATTTT. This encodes CASAQWDIGTLPNQPQHF. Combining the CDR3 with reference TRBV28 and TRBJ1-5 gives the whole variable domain DVKVTQSSRYLVKRTGEKVFLECVQDMDHENMFWYRQDPGLGLRLIYFSYDVKMKEKGDIPEGYSVSREKKERFSLILESASTNQTSMYLCASAQWDIGTLPNQPQHFGDGTRLSIL.

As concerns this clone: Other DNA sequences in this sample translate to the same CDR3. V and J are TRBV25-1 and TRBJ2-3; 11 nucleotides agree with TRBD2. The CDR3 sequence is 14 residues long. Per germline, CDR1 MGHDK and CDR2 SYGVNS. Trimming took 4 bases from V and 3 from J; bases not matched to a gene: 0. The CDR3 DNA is TGTGCCAGCAGTGTAGCGGGGGGGACAGATACGCAGTATTTT. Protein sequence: CASSVAGGTDTQYF.

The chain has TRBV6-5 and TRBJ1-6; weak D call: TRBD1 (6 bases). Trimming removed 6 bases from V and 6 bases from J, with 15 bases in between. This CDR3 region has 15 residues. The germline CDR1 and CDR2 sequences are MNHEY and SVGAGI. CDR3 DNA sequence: TGTGCCAGCAGCTCCGCCACAGGGTCTAATTCACCCCTCCACTTT. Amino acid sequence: CASSSATGSNSPLHF.

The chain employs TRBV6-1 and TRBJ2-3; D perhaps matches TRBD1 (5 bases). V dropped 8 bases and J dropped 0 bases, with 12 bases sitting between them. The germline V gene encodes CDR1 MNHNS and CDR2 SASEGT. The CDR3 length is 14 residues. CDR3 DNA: TGTGCCAGCGACGACAGCCTTAGCACAGATACGCAGTATTTT. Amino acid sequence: CASDDSLSTDTQYF.

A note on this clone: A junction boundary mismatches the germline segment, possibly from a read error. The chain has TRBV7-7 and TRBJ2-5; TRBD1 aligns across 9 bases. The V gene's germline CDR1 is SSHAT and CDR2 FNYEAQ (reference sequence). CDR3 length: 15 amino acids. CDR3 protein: CASSRSGTGTETQYF. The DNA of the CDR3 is TGTGCTAGCAGCCGATCCGGGACAGGGACGGAGACCCAGTACTTC.

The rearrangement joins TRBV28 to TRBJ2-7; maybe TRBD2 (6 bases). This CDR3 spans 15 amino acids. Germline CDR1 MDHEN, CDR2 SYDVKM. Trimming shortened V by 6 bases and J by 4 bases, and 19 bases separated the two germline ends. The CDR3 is CASSSSGTARYEQYF. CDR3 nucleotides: TGTGCCAGCAGCTCGTCCGGGACTGCACGTTACGAGCAGTACTTC.

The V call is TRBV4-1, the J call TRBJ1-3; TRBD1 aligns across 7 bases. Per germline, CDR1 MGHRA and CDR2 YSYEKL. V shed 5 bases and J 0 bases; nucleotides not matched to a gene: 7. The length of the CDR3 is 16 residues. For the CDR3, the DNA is TGCGCCAGCAGCTCGGGGGACAGTTTCTCTGGAAACACCATATATTTT. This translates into CASSSGDSFSGNTIYF.